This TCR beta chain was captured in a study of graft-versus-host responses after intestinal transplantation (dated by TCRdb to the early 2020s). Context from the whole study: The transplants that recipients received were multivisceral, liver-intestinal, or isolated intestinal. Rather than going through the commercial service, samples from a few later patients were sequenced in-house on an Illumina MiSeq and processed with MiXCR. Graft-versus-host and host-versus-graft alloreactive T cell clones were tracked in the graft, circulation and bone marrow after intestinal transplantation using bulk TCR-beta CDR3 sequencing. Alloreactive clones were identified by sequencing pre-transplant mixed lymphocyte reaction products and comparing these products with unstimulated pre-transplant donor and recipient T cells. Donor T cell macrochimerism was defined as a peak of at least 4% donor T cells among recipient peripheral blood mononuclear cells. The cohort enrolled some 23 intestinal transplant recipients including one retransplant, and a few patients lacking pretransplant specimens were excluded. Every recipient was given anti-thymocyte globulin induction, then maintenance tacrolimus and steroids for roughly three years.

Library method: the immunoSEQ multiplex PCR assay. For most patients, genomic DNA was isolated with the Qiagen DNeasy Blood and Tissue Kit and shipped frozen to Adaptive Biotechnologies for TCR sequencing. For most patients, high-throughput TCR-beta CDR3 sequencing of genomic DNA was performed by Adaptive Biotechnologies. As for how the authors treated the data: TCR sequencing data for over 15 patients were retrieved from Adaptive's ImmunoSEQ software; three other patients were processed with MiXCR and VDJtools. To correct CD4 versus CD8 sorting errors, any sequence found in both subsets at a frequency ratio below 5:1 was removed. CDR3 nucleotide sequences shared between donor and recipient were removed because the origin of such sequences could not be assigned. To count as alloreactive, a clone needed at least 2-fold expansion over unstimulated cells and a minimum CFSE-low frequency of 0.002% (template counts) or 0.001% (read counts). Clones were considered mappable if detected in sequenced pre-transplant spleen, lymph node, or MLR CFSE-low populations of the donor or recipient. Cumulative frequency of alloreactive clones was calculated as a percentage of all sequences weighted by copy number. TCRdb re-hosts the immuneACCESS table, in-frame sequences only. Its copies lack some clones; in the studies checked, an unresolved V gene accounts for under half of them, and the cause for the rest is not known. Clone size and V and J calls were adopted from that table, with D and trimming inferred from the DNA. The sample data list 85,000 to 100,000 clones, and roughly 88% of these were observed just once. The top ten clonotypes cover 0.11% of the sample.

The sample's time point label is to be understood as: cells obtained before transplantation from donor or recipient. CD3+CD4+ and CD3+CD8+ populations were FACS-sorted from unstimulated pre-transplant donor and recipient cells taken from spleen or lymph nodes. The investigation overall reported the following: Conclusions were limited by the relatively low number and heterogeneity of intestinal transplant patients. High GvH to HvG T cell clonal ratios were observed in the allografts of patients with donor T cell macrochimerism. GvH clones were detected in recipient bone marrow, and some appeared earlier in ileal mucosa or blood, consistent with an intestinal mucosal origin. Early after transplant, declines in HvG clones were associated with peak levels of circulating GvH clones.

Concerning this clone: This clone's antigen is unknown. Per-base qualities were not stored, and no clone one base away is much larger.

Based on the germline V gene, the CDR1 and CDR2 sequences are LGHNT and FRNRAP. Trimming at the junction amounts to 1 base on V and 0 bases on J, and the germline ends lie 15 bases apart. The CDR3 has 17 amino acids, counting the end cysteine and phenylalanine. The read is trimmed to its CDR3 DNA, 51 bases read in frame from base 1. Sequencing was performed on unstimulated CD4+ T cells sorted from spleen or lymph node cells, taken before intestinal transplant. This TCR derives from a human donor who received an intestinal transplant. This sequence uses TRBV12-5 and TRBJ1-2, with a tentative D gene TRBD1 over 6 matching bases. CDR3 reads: CASGLGAPGHPNYGYTF. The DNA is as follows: TGTGCTAGTGGTTTGGGCGCTCCGGGACACCCTAACTATGGCTACACCTTC. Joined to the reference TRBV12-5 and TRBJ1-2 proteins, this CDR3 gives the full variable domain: DARVTQTPRHKVTEMGQEVTMRCQPILGHNTVFWYRQTMMQGLELLAYFRNRAPLDDSGMPKDRFSAEMPDATLATLKIQPSEPRDSAVYFCASGLGAPGHPNYGYTFGSGTRLTVV.